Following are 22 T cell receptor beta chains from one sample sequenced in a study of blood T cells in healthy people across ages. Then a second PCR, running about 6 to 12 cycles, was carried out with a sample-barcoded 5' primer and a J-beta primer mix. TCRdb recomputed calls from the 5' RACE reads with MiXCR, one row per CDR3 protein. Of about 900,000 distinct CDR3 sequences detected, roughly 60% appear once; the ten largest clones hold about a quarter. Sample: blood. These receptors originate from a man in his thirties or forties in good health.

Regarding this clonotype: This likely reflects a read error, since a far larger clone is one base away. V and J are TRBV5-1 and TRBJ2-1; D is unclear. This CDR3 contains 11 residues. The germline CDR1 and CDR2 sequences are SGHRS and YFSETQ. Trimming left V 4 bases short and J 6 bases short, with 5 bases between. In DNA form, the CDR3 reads TGCGCCAGCAGCATGGGCAATGAGCAGTTCTTC. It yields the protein CASSMGNEQFF.

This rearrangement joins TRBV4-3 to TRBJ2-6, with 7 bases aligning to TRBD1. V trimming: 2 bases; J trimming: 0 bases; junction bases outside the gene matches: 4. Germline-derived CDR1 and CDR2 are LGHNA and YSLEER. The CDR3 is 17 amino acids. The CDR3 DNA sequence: TGCGCCAGCAGCCAACTGACAGGGAGCTCTGGGGCCAACGTCCTGACTTTC. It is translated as CASSQLTGSSGANVLTF.

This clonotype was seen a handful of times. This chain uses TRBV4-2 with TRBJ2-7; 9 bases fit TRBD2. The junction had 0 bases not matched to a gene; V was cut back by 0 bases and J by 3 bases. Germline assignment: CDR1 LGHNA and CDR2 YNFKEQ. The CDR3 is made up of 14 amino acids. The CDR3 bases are TGTGCCAGCAGCCAAGAACTAGCGGGCTACGAGCAGTACTTC. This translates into CASSQELAGYEQYF.

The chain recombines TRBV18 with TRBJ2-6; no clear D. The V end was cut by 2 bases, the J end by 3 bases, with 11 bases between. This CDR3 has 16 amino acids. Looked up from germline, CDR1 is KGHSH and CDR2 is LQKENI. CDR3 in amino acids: CASSPRVTFGANVLTF. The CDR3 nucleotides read TGTGCCAGCTCACCAAGAGTAACGTTTGGGGCCAACGTCCTGACTTTC.

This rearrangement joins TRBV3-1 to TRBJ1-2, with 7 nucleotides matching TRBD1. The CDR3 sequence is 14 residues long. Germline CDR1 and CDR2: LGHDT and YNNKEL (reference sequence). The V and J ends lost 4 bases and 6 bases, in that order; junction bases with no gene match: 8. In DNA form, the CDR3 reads TGTGCCAGCAGCCCCCTTGCCAGGGGGAATGGCTACACCTTC. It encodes CASSPLARGNGYTF.

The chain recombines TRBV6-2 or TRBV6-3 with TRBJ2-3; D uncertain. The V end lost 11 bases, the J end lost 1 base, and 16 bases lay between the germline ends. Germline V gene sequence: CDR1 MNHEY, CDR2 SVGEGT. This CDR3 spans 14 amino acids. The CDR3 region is CACGGPPGTDTQYF. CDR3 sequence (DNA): TGTGCCTGTGGTGGGCCCCCTGGCACAGATACGCAGTATTTT.

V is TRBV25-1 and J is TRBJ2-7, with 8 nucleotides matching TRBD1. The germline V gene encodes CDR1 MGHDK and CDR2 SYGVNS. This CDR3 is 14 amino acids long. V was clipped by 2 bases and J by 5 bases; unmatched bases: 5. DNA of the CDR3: TGTGCCAGCAGTGAACAGGGGGCTCGGAACGAGCAGTACTTC. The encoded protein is CASSEQGARNEQYF.

The CDR3 nucleotides read TGTGCCAGCAGTCCCATCCGGGACAGGAGTTACAATGAGCAGTTCTTC. Amino acids: CASSPIRDRSYNEQFF. The V call is TRBV27, the J call TRBJ2-1, with TRBD1 matching 8 bases. J lost 4 bases, V lost 5 bases, and 10 bases had no gene match. Germline V gene sequence: CDR1 MNHEY, CDR2 SMNVEV (reference sequence). This CDR3 is 16 amino acids long.

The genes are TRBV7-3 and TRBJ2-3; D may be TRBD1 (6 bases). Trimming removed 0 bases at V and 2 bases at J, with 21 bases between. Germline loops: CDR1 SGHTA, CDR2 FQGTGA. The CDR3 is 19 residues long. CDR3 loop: CASSLTSWGPAVVTDTQYF. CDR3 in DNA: TGTGCCAGCAGCTTAACATCTTGGGGGCCCGCCGTGGTCACAGATACGCAGTATTTT.

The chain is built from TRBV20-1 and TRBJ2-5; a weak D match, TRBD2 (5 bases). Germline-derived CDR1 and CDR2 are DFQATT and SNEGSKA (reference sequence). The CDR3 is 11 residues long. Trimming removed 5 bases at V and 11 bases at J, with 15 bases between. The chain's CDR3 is CSAVPRWEQYF. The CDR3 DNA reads TGCAGTGCTGTGCCACGTTGGGAGCAGTACTTC.

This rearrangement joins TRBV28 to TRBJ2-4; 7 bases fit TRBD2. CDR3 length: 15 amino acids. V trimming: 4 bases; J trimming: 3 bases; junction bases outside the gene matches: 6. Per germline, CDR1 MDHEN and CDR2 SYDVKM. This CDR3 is CASSSTGLGKNIQYF. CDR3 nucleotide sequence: TGTGCCAGCAGTTCTACTGGACTAGGCAAAAACATTCAGTACTTC.

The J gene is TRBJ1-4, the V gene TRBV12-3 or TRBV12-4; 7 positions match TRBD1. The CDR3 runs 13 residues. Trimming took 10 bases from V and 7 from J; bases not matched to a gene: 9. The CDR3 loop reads CATRGGGGEKLFF. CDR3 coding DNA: TGTGCCACCCGGGGAGGGGGCGGTGAAAAACTGTTTTTT.

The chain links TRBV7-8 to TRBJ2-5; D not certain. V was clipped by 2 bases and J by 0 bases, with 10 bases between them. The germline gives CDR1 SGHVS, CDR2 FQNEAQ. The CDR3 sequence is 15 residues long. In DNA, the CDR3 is TGTGCCAGCAGCTTACGTAACCTGTACCAAGAGACCCAGTACTTC. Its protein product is CASSLRNLYQETQYF.

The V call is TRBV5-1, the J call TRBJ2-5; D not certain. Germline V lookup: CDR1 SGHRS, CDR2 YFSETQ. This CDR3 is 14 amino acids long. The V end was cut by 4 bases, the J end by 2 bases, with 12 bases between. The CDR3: CASSVLEPQETQYF. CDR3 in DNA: TGCGCCAGCAGCGTCCTAGAACCGCAAGAGACCCAGTACTTC.

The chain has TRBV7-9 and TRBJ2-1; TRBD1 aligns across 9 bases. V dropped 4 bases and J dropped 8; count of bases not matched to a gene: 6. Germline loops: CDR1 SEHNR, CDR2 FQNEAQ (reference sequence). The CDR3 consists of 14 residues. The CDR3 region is CASSWDREWHEQFF. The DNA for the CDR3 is TGTGCCAGCAGCTGGGACAGGGAATGGCATGAGCAGTTCTTC. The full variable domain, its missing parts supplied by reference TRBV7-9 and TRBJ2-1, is DTGVSQNPRHKITKRGQNVTFRCDPISEHNRLYWYRQTLGQGPEFLTYFQNEAQLEKSRLLSDRFSAERPKGSFSTLEIQRTEQGDSAMYLCASSWDREWHEQFFGPGTRLTVL.

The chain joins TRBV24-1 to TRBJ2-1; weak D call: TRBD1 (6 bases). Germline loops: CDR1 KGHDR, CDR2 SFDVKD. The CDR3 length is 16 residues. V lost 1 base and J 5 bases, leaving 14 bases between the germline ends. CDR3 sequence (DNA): TGTGCCACCAGTGATTTCGGGACAACGGGCAACAATGAGCAGTTCTTC. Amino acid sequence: CATSDFGTTGNNEQFF.

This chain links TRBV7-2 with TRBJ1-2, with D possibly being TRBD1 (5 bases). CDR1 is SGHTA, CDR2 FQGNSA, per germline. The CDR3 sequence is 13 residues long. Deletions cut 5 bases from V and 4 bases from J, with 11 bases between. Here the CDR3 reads CASSTRGAYGYTF. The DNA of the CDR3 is TGTGCCAGCAGCACCCGCGGGGCCTATGGCTACACCTTC. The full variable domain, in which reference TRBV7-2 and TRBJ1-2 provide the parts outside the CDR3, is GAGVSQSPSNKVTEKGKDVELRCDPISGHTALYWYRQSLGQGLEFLIYFQGNSAPDKSGLPSDRFSAERTGGSVSTLTIQRTQQEDSAVYLCASSTRGAYGYTFGSGTRLTVV.

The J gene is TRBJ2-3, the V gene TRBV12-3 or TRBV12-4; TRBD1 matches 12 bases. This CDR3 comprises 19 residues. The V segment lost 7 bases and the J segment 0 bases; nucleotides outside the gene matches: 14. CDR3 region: CASIPPAGQGAYSTDTQYF. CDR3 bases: TGTGCCAGCATTCCCCCTGCGGGACAGGGGGCGTATAGCACAGATACGCAGTATTTT.

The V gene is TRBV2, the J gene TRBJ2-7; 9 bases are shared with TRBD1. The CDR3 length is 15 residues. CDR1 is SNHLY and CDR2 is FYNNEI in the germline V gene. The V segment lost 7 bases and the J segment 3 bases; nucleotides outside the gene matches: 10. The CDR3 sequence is CASIPRDRDNYEQYF. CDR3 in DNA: TGTGCCAGCATCCCCCGGGACAGGGATAACTACGAGCAGTACTTC.

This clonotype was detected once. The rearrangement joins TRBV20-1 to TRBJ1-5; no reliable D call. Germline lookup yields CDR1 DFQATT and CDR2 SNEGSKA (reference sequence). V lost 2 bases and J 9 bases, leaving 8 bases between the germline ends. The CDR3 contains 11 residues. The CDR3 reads CSARPQRPQHF. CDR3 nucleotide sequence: TGCAGTGCTAGACCTCAGCGGCCCCAGCATTTT.

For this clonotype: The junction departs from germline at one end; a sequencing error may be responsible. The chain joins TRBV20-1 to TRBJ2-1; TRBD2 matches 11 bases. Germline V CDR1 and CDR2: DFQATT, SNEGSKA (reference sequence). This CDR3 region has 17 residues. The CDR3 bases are TGCGGTGCTAGAGATGTACTAGCGGGGGAATCATACAATGAGCAGTTCTTC. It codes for CGARDVLAGESYNEQFF.

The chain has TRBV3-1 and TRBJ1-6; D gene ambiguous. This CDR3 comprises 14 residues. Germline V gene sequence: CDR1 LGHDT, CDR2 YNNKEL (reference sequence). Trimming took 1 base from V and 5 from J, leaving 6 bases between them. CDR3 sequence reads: CASSQVANNSPLHF. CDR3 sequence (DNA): TGTGCCAGCAGCCAAGTAGCGAATAATTCACCCCTCCACTTT.